This T cell receptor (beta chain) is drawn from a study of T cells after yellow fever vaccination. Findings of the study overall: Most primary-vaccination clones recurred post-booster (roughly 97% CD4, around 88% CD8).

This clonotype came up many times. Its antigen is not known. The germline V and J ends were trimmed by 1 base and 2 bases, with 10 bases remaining between them. Per the germline V gene, CDR1 is SGHTA and CDR2 is FQGNSA. This CDR3 is 15 amino acids long. A universal primer site and UMIs were added as TCR cDNA was made by 5'RACE template switching. TCRdb fed the 5' RACE reads into MiXCR, producing one record per CDR3 protein. This table has around 500,000 distinct CDR3 sequences, 20% to 25% appearing once. The genes are TRBV7-2 and TRBJ2-3; D uncertain. Sequencing used PBMCs, obtained less than 25 days after the first yellow fever vaccination. The TCR comes from a young man who received the YFV17D yellow fever vaccine. The CDR3: CASSLGQVHTDTQYF. The CDR3 DNA sequence: TGTGCCAGCAGCTTAGGGCAGGTCCACACAGATACGCAGTATTTT.